One sample yielded the 18 T cell receptor beta chains listed below, sequenced in a study of human T cells and chemical hapten exposure. TCRdb called the RACE reads again in MiXCR, with one record for every CDR3 protein. The sample records tens of thousands of distinct CDR3 sequences, about 6.7% being singletons. Specified time point: pre-sensitization, week 0. Noted treatment: therapeutic diphenylcyclopropenone sensitization with weekly scalp DPC. The specimen comprised whole blood, sampled in connection with sensitization to the hapten diphenylcyclopropenone (DPC). Source of these receptors: a woman aged 25-40 years with alopecia areata. Some clones in this sample may be carry-over from other donors' samples.

This clonotype occurred a few times. V and J are TRBV6-6 and TRBJ2-1; D uncertain. CDR3 size: 15 residues. Trimming removed 0 bases at V and 7 bases at J, with 13 bases between. Germline CDR1 is MNHNY and CDR2 is SVGAGI (reference sequence). This chain's CDR3 is CASSYSSAGGNEQFF. CDR3 DNA: TGTGCCAGCAGTTACTCGTCGGCAGGTGGGAATGAGCAGTTCTTC.

This clonotype occurred many times. V usage is TRBV5-1 and J usage is TRBJ2-3, with TRBD2 matching 11 bases. V lost 5 bases, J lost 2 bases, and 7 bases stayed unmatched. There are 16 residues in the CDR3. CDR1 is SGHRS, CDR2 YFSETQ, per germline. CDR3 residues: CASREGTSGTTDTQYF. Written as DNA, the CDR3 is TGCGCCAGCAGAGAGGGGACTAGCGGAACCACAGATACGCAGTATTTT.

Ten or more counts support this clonotype. This chain connects TRBV20-1 to TRBJ2-1; maybe TRBD2 (6 bases). Per germline, CDR1 DFQATT and CDR2 SNEGSKA (reference sequence). CDR3 length: 14 residues. V was clipped by 3 bases and J by 4 bases, with 13 bases between them. DNA for the CDR3: TGCAGTGCTAGTGGCGGGGTGGGGTACAATGAGCAGTTCTTC. Translation: CSASGGVGYNEQFF.

This clonotype was counted ten times or more. V gene TRBV14 combines with J gene TRBJ2-7; D may be TRBD1 or TRBD2 (5 bases each). The CDR3 has 15 residues. V lost 0 bases to trimming and J lost 12 bases, with 21 bases between them. Germline CDR1 and CDR2: SGHDN and FVKESK. The CDR3 DNA is TGTGCCAGCAGCCAAGATTCCGGGACCCACCTACACCTGTACTTC. Its translation is CASSQDSGTHLHLYF.

The chain has TRBV9 and TRBJ2-5; D is possibly TRBD2 (5 bases). CDR1 SGDLS and CDR2 YYNGEE come from the germline V gene. Deletions cut 2 bases from V and 5 bases from J, with 10 bases between. The length of the CDR3 is 13 residues. The CDR3 DNA sequence: TGTGCCAGCAGCGTTGCTAGCACGGAGACCCAGTACTTC. It codes for CASSVASTETQYF.

This clonotype was seen repeatedly, ten times or more. This rearrangement joins TRBV29-1 to TRBJ1-5, with D possibly TRBD1 on 6 matching bases. V shed 6 bases and J shed 3 bases, with 9 bases lying between them. Germline lookup yields CDR1 SQVTM and CDR2 ANQGSEA. The CDR3 runs 12 residues. The CDR3 loop is CSVGAVNQPQHF. The CDR3 DNA reads TGCAGCGTGGGGGCGGTCAATCAGCCCCAGCATTTT.

This clonotype was detected many times. V and J are TRBV7-9 and TRBJ1-5, with TRBD1 matching 8 bases. Germline V gene sequence: CDR1 SEHNR, CDR2 FQNEAQ (reference sequence). CDR3 length: 14 amino acids. The J segment lost 4 bases and the V segment lost 5 bases, leaving 4 bases of the junction unmatched. CDR3 in amino acids: CASSKTGGNQPQHF. The DNA for the CDR3 is TGTGCCAGCAGCAAAACAGGGGGGAATCAGCCCCAGCATTTT.

This clonotype has a handful of counts. This rearrangement joins TRBV7-2 to TRBJ1-3; D remains unclear. CDR1 and CDR2 (germline): SGHTA, FQGNSA. The CDR3 contains 17 residues. V was trimmed by 2 bases and J by 0 bases, leaving 14 bases between them. The DNA for the CDR3 is TGTGCCAGCAGCTTATGGGGTCGGGTTAACTCTGGAAACACCATATATTTT. Its translation is CASSLWGRVNSGNTIYF.

This clonotype was counted ten times or more. The chain recombines TRBV6-2 or TRBV6-3 with TRBJ1-5, with 11 bases lining up with TRBD1. Germline values: CDR1 MNHEY, CDR2 SVGEGT. Trimming cost V 6 bases and J 6 bases; bases outside gene matches: 7. The length of the CDR3 is 15 residues. CDR3 DNA: TGTGCCAGCAGCGGACAGGGGGCGAGGGCTCAGCCCCAGCATTTT. Translated: CASSGQGARAQPQHF.

This clonotype was observed at least ten times. This sequence joins TRBV11-2 and TRBJ2-3, with unresolved D. This CDR3 spans 14 amino acids. Trimming pared 1 base from V and 4 bases from J, leaving 9 bases between. Germline CDR1 SGHAT, CDR2 FQNNGV. CDR3 sequence: CASSLGHQADTQYF. CDR3 bases: TGTGCCAGCAGCTTAGGACATCAGGCAGATACGCAGTATTTT.

The chain employs TRBV9 and TRBJ2-1; D gene unclear. V was clipped by 0 bases and J by 3 bases, with 10 bases between them. The CDR3 extends over 15 amino acids. Germline CDR1 and CDR2: SGDLS and YYNGEE. This CDR3 is CASSVAREGYNEQFF. Here the CDR3 DNA reads TGTGCCAGCAGCGTAGCAAGGGAAGGCTACAATGAGCAGTTCTTC. Combining the CDR3 with reference TRBV9 and TRBJ2-1 gives the whole variable domain DSGVTQTPKHLITATGQRVTLRCSPRSGDLSVYWYQQSLDQGLQFLIQYYNGEERAKGNILERFSAQQFPDLHSELNLSSLELGDSALYFCASSVAREGYNEQFFGPGTRLTVL.

This clonotype was recorded at least ten times. The V call is TRBV20-1, the J call TRBJ2-7; D not resolved. Looked up from germline, CDR1 is DFQATT and CDR2 is SNEGSKA (reference sequence). The ends were cut back, 3 bases at V and 4 bases at J, with 7 bases in the middle. The CDR3 extends over 11 amino acids. In nucleotides, the CDR3 is TGCAGTGCTAGTAGTGCGTACGAGCAGTACTTC. It translates to CSASSAYEQYF.

This clonotype was seen many times. V usage is TRBV20-1 and J usage is TRBJ2-3; 10 positions match TRBD1. The V segment lost 0 bases and the J segment 3 bases; nucleotides outside the gene matches: 12. This CDR3 region has 18 residues. In germline, CDR1 is DFQATT, CDR2 SNEGSKA (reference sequence). CDR3 DNA sequence: TGCAGTGCTAGAGATGCGGGACAGGGGAATTTTGGGACAGATACGCAGTATTTT. Protein product: CSARDAGQGNFGTDTQYF.

To note about this clonotype: This may be a read error: a much more frequent sequence differs by one nucleotide. The chain's CDR3 is CAWRENSNQPLHF. The CDR3 coding sequence is TGTGCCTGGAGAGAAAATAGCAATCAGCCCCTGCATTTT. The J gene is TRBJ1-5, the V gene TRBV30; D gene uncertain. CDR3 length: 13 amino acids. Germline V gene lookup returns CDR1 GTSNPN and CDR2 SVGIG (reference sequence).

There are many counts of this clonotype. The chain joins TRBV7-6 to TRBJ1-4; TRBD1 matches at 10 bases. V lost 4 bases to trimming and J lost 2 bases; unmatched junction nucleotides: 7. CDR1 is SGHVS, CDR2 FNYEAQ, per germline. CDR3 length: 17 amino acids. The CDR3 here is CASSSGTGVTTNEKLFF. The CDR3 bases are TGTGCCAGCAGCTCGGGGACAGGGGTGACTACTAATGAAAAACTGTTTTTT.

This clonotype showed up many times. The chain uses TRBV6-6 and TRBJ1-2; D possibly corresponds to TRBD1 (6 bases). The CDR3 totals 14 residues. The V end was cut by 7 bases, the J end by 5 bases, with 17 bases between. CDR1 is MNHNY and CDR2 is SVGAGI in the germline V gene (reference sequence). CDR3 DNA: TGTGCCAGCAACGACAGGTACTTGGATTATGGCTACACCTTC. It is translated as CASNDRYLDYGYTF.

There are many counts of this clonotype. The chain is built from TRBV3-1 and TRBJ1-6; 9 bases line up with TRBD1. This CDR3 contains 14 residues. Looked up from germline, CDR1 is LGHDT and CDR2 is YNNKEL (reference sequence). The V segment lost 6 bases and the J segment 8 bases; nucleotides outside the gene matches: 5. The CDR3 loop reads CASRRTGVDSPLHF. CDR3 nucleotide sequence: TGTGCCAGCAGGAGGACAGGGGTGGATTCACCCCTCCACTTT. Combining the CDR3 with reference TRBV3-1 and TRBJ1-6 gives the whole variable domain DTAVSQTPKYLVTQMGNDKSIKCEQNLGHDTMYWYKQDSKKFLKIMFSYNNKELIINETVPNRFSPKSPDKAHLNLHINSLELGDSAVYFCASRRTGVDSPLHFGNGTRLTVT.

In its sample, this clonotype was seen many times. V usage is TRBV29-1 and J usage is TRBJ1-2; a weak D match, TRBD1 (5 bases). The CDR3 consists of 13 residues. With 6 bases removed from V and 2 bases from J, the gap between germline ends came to 13 bases. Looked up from germline, CDR1 is SQVTM and CDR2 is ANQGSEA. The CDR3 region has the DNA TGCAGCGTCGGACGGGGGGAGAACTATGGCTACACCTTC. As protein: CSVGRGENYGYTF.